A selection of T cell receptor beta chains follows, all from one sample in a study of preoperative IRX-2 immunotherapy in early breast cancer. TCRdb keeps only in-frame clones here, not all; method: immunoSEQ multiplex PCR. The repertoire holds roughly 35,000 clones, with nearly 95% as singletons. The specimen was taken from a patient treated with IRX-2 immunotherapy. Every receptor here comes from a human donor with breast cancer. The CDR3 runs from the conserved cysteine through the conserved F or W. Fields, in order: V gene, D gene, J gene, clone size, CDR3 protein, CDR3 DNA. A D gene is named only where the DNA matches it firmly. Size is stated for part of the rows, as once, few or many counts, or as a class when the clone is expanded.

TRBV7-2	-	TRBJ2-5	-	CASSLGGSGVPGGAQYF	TGTGCCAGCAGCTTAGGGGGTAGCGGGGTCCCAGGGGGGGCCCAGTACTTC
TRBV30	-	TRBJ1-3	-	CAWSEEVIGNTIYF	TGTGCCTGGAGCGAGGAGGTGATCGGAAACACCATATATTTT
TRBV15	-	TRBJ2-3	-	CATRDMDTDTQYF	TGTGCCACACGGGACATGGACACAGATACGCAGTATTTT
TRBV6-1	TRBD1	TRBJ1-1	-	CASSKPTTGESEAFF	TGTGCCAGCAGTAAACCAACTACAGGGGAAAGTGAAGCTTTCTTT
TRBV30	-	TRBJ1-4	-	CAWRQGEEKLFF	TGTGCCTGGAGACAGGGAGAAGAAAAACTGTTTTTT
TRBV5-1	-	TRBJ2-5	once	CASSLGTSSNQETQYF	TGCGCCAGCAGCTTGGGAACTAGCAGTAACCAAGAGACCCAGTACTTC
TRBV4-1	TRBD2	TRBJ2-7	-	CASSHWTSGRGGEQYF	TGCGCCAGCAGCCATTGGACTAGCGGGAGGGGCGGCGAGCAGTACTTC
TRBV4-2	TRBD2	TRBJ2-2	-	CASSRKIGLAGGLTGELFF	TGTGCCAGCAGCCGCAAGATCGGACTAGCGGGAGGGCTCACCGGGGAGCTGTTTTTT
TRBV7-9	-	TRBJ1-1	-	CAQTDYTEAFF	TGTGCGCAGACAGACTACACTGAAGCTTTCTTT
TRBV2	-	TRBJ2-7	-	CASNAGPSYEQYF	TGTGCCAGCAATGCAGGGCCCTCCTACGAGCAGTACTTC
TRBV2	TRBD2	TRBJ2-1	-	CASMSGLAAYNEQFF	TGTGCCAGCATGAGTGGGCTAGCGGCCTACAATGAGCAGTTCTTC
TRBV6-5	-	TRBJ1-3	-	CASSSRNTIYF	TGTGCCAGCAGTTCCCGAAACACCATATATTTT
TRBV10-3	-	TRBJ1-1	-	CAIRGEAEAFF	TGTGCCATCAGGGGGGAGGCGGAAGCTTTCTTT
TRBV5-1	-	TRBJ2-7	-	CASSLEGVEQYF	TGCGCCAGCAGCTTAGAGGGCGTCGAGCAGTACTTC
TRBV2	-	TRBJ1-2	-	CASSATPYGYTF	TGTGCCAGCAGTGCAACGCCGTATGGCTACACCTTC
TRBV18	TRBD2	TRBJ2-1	-	CASSPSGGGEQFF	TGTGCCAGCTCTCCTTCTGGGGGGGGTGAGCAGTTCTTC
TRBV7-3	TRBD2	TRBJ2-3	-	CASSLPTSGRQTDTQYF	TGTGCCAGCAGCTTGCCAACTAGCGGGAGACAGACAGATACGCAGTATTTT
TRBV12-5	TRBD1	TRBJ2-5	-	CASGRWTGVLETQYF	TGTGCTAGTGGTCGATGGACAGGGGTATTGGAGACCCAGTACTTC
TRBV18	TRBD1	TRBJ1-1	-	CASSRQGMNTEAFF	TGTGCCAGCTCACGACAGGGTATGAACACTGAAGCTTTCTTT
TRBV21-1	-	TRBJ2-7	-	CASSPGSSSREQYF	TGTGCCAGCAGCCCGGGCAGCTCTTCTCGCGAGCAGTACTTC
TRBV2	-	TRBJ2-7	-	CASSESGLRGYF	TGTGCCAGCAGTGAATCCGGCCTCAGGGGGTACTTC
TRBV7-9	TRBD1	TRBJ2-5	-	CASSTRTGGQETQYF	TGTGCCAGCAGCACAAGGACAGGGGGGCAAGAGACCCAGTACTTC
TRBV5-1	TRBD1	TRBJ2-5	-	CASSLASGQLETQYF	TGCGCCAGCAGCTTGGCTTCGGGACAGCTAGAGACCCAGTACTTC
TRBV25-1	TRBD1	TRBJ1-2	-	CASSAGDREERGYTF	TGTGCCAGCAGTGCCGGGGACAGGGAAGAAAGGGGCTACACCTTC
TRBV6-6	TRBD1	TRBJ2-7	-	CASSSGQGVYEQYF	TGTGCCAGCAGCTCCGGACAGGGAGTCTACGAGCAGTACTTC
TRBV4-1	-	TRBJ1-1	few	CASSPIPQRDEAFF	TGCGCCAGCAGCCCTATACCCCAGAGGGATGAAGCTTTCTTT
TRBV7-6	-	TRBJ1-1	once	CASSFPRGGAEAFF	TGTGCCAGCAGCTTTCCTAGGGGGGGCGCTGAAGCTTTCTTT
TRBV5-1	-	TRBJ1-2	-	CASSSRASDRGYGYTF	TGCGCCAGCAGCTCAAGGGCGAGTGATAGGGGCTATGGCTACACCTTC
TRBV2	-	TRBJ1-4	-	CASSGWREKLFF	TGTGCCAGCTCAGGGTGGAGGGAAAAACTGTTTTTT
TRBV5-4	-	TRBJ1-2	-	CASSLKVSSYGYTF	TGTGCCAGCAGCTTGAAAGTTTCTAGCTATGGCTACACCTTC
TRBV30	TRBD2	TRBJ2-2	-	CAWRRGLADTGELFF	TGTGCCTGGAGGCGCGGACTAGCGGACACCGGGGAGCTGTTTTTT
TRBV7-5	-	TRBJ1-2	once	CARSSGDGGNYGYTF	TGTGCCAGAAGCTCGGGTGACGGGGGTAACTATGGCTACACCTTC
TRBV4-2	-	TRBJ2-7	-	CASSRDPTYEQYF	TGTGCCAGCAGCCGGGACCCCACCTACGAGCAGTACTTC
TRBV29-1	-	TRBJ1-1	-	CSVEGAGRTEAFF	TGCAGCGTTGAAGGGGCAGGGAGGACTGAAGCTTTCTTT
TRBV9	-	TRBJ2-7	once	CASSVRGGYEQYF	TGTGCCAGCAGCGTACGGGGAGGCTACGAGCAGTACTTC
TRBV9	-	TRBJ2-2	-	CASSPQDTGELFF	TGTGCCAGCAGCCCCCAGGACACCGGGGAGCTGTTTTTT
TRBV4-1	-	TRBJ2-5	-	CASSQAGEETQYF	TGCGCCAGCAGCCAAGCAGGAGAAGAGACCCAGTACTTC
TRBV5-1	-	TRBJ2-7	-	CASSTARTREQYF	TGCGCCAGCAGCACCGCTAGAACGCGCGAGCAGTACTTC
TRBV5-1	TRBD2	TRBJ2-1	once	CASSPGLAGGPGRNEQFF	TGCGCCAGCAGCCCAGGACTAGCGGGAGGGCCGGGTCGCAATGAGCAGTTCTTC
TRBV23-1	-	TRBJ2-7	-	CASTPPYPNCFHYEQYF	TGCGCCAGCACGCCACCGTACCCTAACTGCTTTCACTACGAGCAGTACTTC
TRBV10-3	-	TRBJ2-7	-	CAISEGEAGTAYEQYF	TGTGCCATCAGTGAGGGTGAAGCTGGAACTGCCTACGAGCAGTACTTC
TRBV5-1	-	TRBJ2-5	-	CASSPVGPGETQYF	TGCGCCAGCAGCCCAGTCGGGCCGGGGGAGACCCAGTACTTC
TRBV7-9	-	TRBJ2-1	-	CASINRALANSYNEQFF	TGTGCCAGCATCAACCGGGCTCTAGCAAACTCCTACAATGAGCAGTTCTTC
TRBV28	TRBD2	TRBJ2-3	-	CASTGTSKTDTQYF	TGTGCCAGCACCGGGACTAGCAAAACAGATACGCAGTATTTT
TRBV7-8	-	TRBJ1-1	-	CASRSNTEAFF	TGTGCCAGCCGTTCGAACACTGAAGCTTTCTTT
TRBV18	-	TRBJ1-1	-	CASSLGQLNTEAFF	TGTGCCAGCTCGCTAGGACAGCTAAACACTGAAGCTTTCTTT
TRBV10-1	-	TRBJ1-5	-	CASSEAEQINQPQHF	TGCGCCAGCAGTGAAGCGGAACAGATCAATCAGCCCCAGCATTTT
TRBV19	-	TRBJ1-4	once	CASKDSGLTNEKLFF	TGTGCCAGTAAGGACAGCGGCCTAACTAATGAAAAACTGTTTTTT